The next 2 T cell receptor beta chains were all read from a single sample in a study of CD8+ T cells in alopecia areata. The treatment: oral pan-JAK inhibitor, 5-10 mg twice daily. RNA extraction and reverse transcription yielded cDNA as sequencing template. Sequenced by immunoSEQ multiplex PCR; TCRdb stores in-frame clones only, minus some. The table includes 150,000 to 200,000 clones, less than 80% detected once. The material sequenced was CD4+ T cells sorted from blood, taken at week 24, from a patient treated with tofacitinib. Receptor source: a human donor with alopecia areata.

The chain is built from TRBV5-6 and TRBJ2-5, with D uncertain. The CDR3 spans 15 residues. Germline V CDR1 and CDR2: SGHDT, YYEEEE. V was shortened by 1 base and J by 4 bases, with 14 bases between the two germline ends. This chain's CDR3 is CASSLWARPGETQYF. In DNA form, the CDR3 reads TGTGCCAGCAGCTTGTGGGCCAGGCCGGGAGAGACCCAGTACTTC.

This sequence joins TRBV5-6 and TRBJ2-7, with D unresolved. The ends were cut back, 3 bases at V and 7 bases at J, with 14 bases in the middle. CDR1 is SGHDT and CDR2 is YYEEEE in the germline V gene. The CDR3 has 13 residues. The CDR3 protein is CASSSPGTVEQYF. CDR3 sequence (DNA): TGTGCCAGCAGCTCCCCCGGCACGGTGGAGCAGTACTTC.